The rows below give T cell receptor beta chains drawn from one sample of a study of naive and memory T cell subsets. TCRdb fed the 5' RACE reads into MiXCR, producing one record per CDR3 protein. The sample holds 48,000 or so distinct CDR3 sequences, about 4.8% seen once. The receptors come from a female donor in good health. Both conserved end residues are part of each CDR3. A D gene is named only where the DNA matches it firmly. Some rows have no size entry. The others give once, few or many, or a class for an expanded clone.

v_gene	j_gene	abundance	d_gene	CDR3nt	CDR3aa
TRBV7-8	TRBJ2-3	.	.	TGTGCCAGCAAGGACGGGGGCACAGATACGCAGTATTTT	CASKDGGTDTQYF
TRBV7-7	TRBJ2-2	many	TRBD2	TGTGCTAGCAGCCCGAGCGGGACCAGCGGGGAGCTGTTTTTT	CASSPSGTSGELFF
TRBV19	TRBJ2-5	many	.	TGTGCCAGTAGTCTTCCAGGGGCCGCAACCAAAGAGACCCAGTACTTC	CASSLPGAATKETQYF
TRBV28	TRBJ2-1	many	TRBD2	TGTGCCAGCAGTCCGGGGGACTACCGCTCCTACAATGAGCAGTTCTTC	CASSPGDYRSYNEQFF
TRBV4-1	TRBJ2-1	many	.	TGCGCCAGCAGCCAAGGCTTTGGTCGCAATGAGCAGTTCTTC	CASSQGFGRNEQFF
TRBV6-1	TRBJ1-4	medium-sized	TRBD1	TGTGCCAGCAGTAAGGGGGACAGGCGACGGGAAAAACTGTTTTTT	CASSKGDRRREKLFF
TRBV12-3/TRBV12-4	TRBJ2-5	many	.	TGTGCCAGCAGAATTCAAGAGACCCAGTACTTC	CASRIQETQYF
TRBV6-2/TRBV6-3	TRBJ2-1	many	TRBD2	TGTGCCAGCTGTTCTAGCGGGAGGGGGAATGAGCAGTTCTTC	CASCSSGRGNEQFF
TRBV7-6	TRBJ2-3	many	.	TGTGCCAGCAGCTTAGCGTGGCTGCTCACAGATACGCAGTATTTT	CASSLAWLLTDTQYF
TRBV20-1	TRBJ2-7	many	TRBD2	TGCAGTGCTAGCCCCCGAGGACTAGCGCCTTCCTACGAGCAGTACTTC	CSASPRGLAPSYEQYF
TRBV2	TRBJ2-1	many	.	TGTGCCAGCAGTGAACACAAAGTAGCGGATTTTTCCTACAATGAGCAGTTCTTC	CASSEHKVADFSYNEQFF
TRBV7-2	TRBJ2-5	many	TRBD1	TGTGCCAGCAGCCCGGACAGGGGGCGCGAATTCGACCAGTACTTC	CASSPDRGREFDQYF
TRBV18	TRBJ2-7	many	.	TGTGCCAGCTCACCACTGGCCGCAGTCGACTCCTACGAGCAGTACTTC	CASSPLAAVDSYEQYF
TRBV5-1	TRBJ2-7	many	.	TGCGCCAGCAGCATCCGGGACACGGGTACCTACGAGCAGTACTTC	CASSIRDTGTYEQYF
TRBV12-3/TRBV12-4	TRBJ2-3	many	.	TGTGCCAGCAGTAGACTAGGCACAGATACGCAGTATTTT	CASSRLGTDTQYF
TRBV18	TRBJ2-5	few	.	TGTGCCAGCTCACCACAGTCAGGGGTAGAGACCCAGTACTTC	CASSPQSGVETQYF
TRBV7-4	TRBJ2-5	many	TRBD1	TGTGCCGGACAGGGAAGGTGGAGGTTCCAAGGGGAGACCCAGTACTTC	CAGQGRWRFQGETQYF
TRBV4-2	TRBJ2-3	many	.	TGTGCCAGCAGCCAAGAGGGTAGCCCCGCAGATACGCAGTATTTT	CASSQEGSPADTQYF
TRBV6-5	TRBJ2-3	many	TRBD2	TGTGCCAGCAGTGGCGGACTAGCTGTTACTAGCACAGATACGCAGTATTTT	CASSGGLAVTSTDTQYF
TRBV20-1	TRBJ1-1	many	.	TGCAGTGCTAGAGATCAGGGGACCATTTTCGAGGCTTTCTTT	CSARDQGTIFEAFF
TRBV4-2	TRBJ1-6	many	.	TGTGCCAGCAGCCAAGATAATGAAGGGTATTCACCCCTCCACTTT	CASSQDNEGYSPLHF
TRBV11-2	TRBJ2-3	many	.	TGTGCCAGCAGCCCCTTGAATATTAGACTCACAGATACGCAGTATTTT	CASSPLNIRLTDTQYF
TRBV27	TRBJ1-5	many	.	TGTGCCAGCAGTGACGGGAAGCCGGGCAATCAGCCCCAGCATTTT	CASSDGKPGNQPQHF
TRBV28	TRBJ2-1	many	.	TGTGCCAGCAAGAAGAGGGACTTAAACTACAATGAGCAGTTCTTC	CASKKRDLNYNEQFF
TRBV7-2	TRBJ1-5	many	TRBD1	TGTGCCAGCAGCCCGGTAACAGGGGGCGCGAACCAGCCCCAGCATTTT	CASSPVTGGANQPQHF
TRBV12-3/TRBV12-4	TRBJ1-1	few	.	TGTGCCAGCTGTGGGACTGAAGCTTTCTTT	CASCGTEAFF
TRBV5-1	TRBJ2-3	many	.	TGCGCCAGCAGCCCCGCTCGTAAGAATATCGATACGCAGTATTTT	CASSPARKNIDTQYF
TRBV20-1	TRBJ1-4	.	.	TGCAGTGCTAGAGCTTTCGAAGCAACTAATGAAAAACTGTTTTTT	CSARAFEATNEKLFF
TRBV7-7	TRBJ2-1	many	.	TGTGCCAGCAGGGACCCCGACGGGAGAGTAGCTGAGCAGTTCTTC	CASRDPDGRVAEQFF
TRBV7-9	TRBJ1-1	many	TRBD1	TGTGCCAGCAGCTCGGACAGGGGAATGAACACTGAAGCTTTCTTT	CASSSDRGMNTEAFF
TRBV7-2	TRBJ2-3	many	.	TGTGCCAGCAGCTTAGTGACGCGCCACACAGATACGCAGTATTTT	CASSLVTRHTDTQYF
TRBV5-1	TRBJ1-4	many	TRBD1	TGCGCCAGCAGCTTGATGGGACAGAAGAATGAAAAACTGTTTTTT	CASSLMGQKNEKLFF
TRBV28	TRBJ2-7	.	.	TGTGCCAGCAGTTTAACCCTTGGCGGGCGGTACTACGAGCAGTACTTC	CASSLTLGGRYYEQYF
TRBV4-1	TRBJ2-7	many	TRBD2	TGCGCCAGCAGCCCCCAGAGCGGGAGGTCCTACGAGCAGTACTTC	CASSPQSGRSYEQYF
TRBV28	TRBJ1-2	many	.	TGTGCCAGCAGCCCCTACGGTCTGTCACCGTATGGCTACACCTTC	CASSPYGLSPYGYTF
TRBV2	TRBJ2-2	many	TRBD2	TGTGCCAGCAGACGACTAGCGGGAGAGGCCGGGGAGCTGTTTTTT	CASRRLAGEAGELFF
TRBV10-3	TRBJ1-2	many	.	TGTGCCATCAGTGAAAGAGGTGACGGCTACACCTTC	CAISERGDGYTF
TRBV20-1	TRBJ1-1	many	.	TGCAGTGCTAGAGATCAAACGTTTGAAGCTTTCTTT	CSARDQTFEAFF
TRBV18	TRBJ1-1	many	.	TGTGCCAGCGAACTCCGCGGGGGCCTCCCCCACACTGAAGCTTTCTTT	CASELRGGLPHTEAFF
TRBV28	TRBJ2-7	many	TRBD2	TGTGCCAGCAATCGGGAGGTGGTCCCCTACGAGCAGTACTTC	CASNREVVPYEQYF
TRBV12-3/TRBV12-4	TRBJ2-2	many	.	TGTGCCAGCAGTTTAGTACAGGGCCACACCGGGGAGCTGTTTTTT	CASSLVQGHTGELFF
TRBV28	TRBJ2-3	many	TRBD1	TGTGCCAGCAGCTCCACAGGGGTCCCCCCAGAAACGCAGTATTTT	CASSSTGVPPETQYF
TRBV4-3	TRBJ2-1	many	TRBD2	TGCGCCAGCAGCCAATCCATGAGCGGGAGGTACAATGAGCAGTTCTTC	CASSQSMSGRYNEQFF
TRBV10-3	TRBJ2-3	many	.	TGTGCCATCAGTGAGTCGAGTCGACGGGGCGGAGATACGCAGTATTTT	CAISESSRRGGDTQYF
TRBV28	TRBJ2-1	few	.	TGTGCCAGCAGTGGACAGCAGGGAGGGAAACGGGGTGAGCAGTTCTTC	CASSGQQGGKRGEQFF